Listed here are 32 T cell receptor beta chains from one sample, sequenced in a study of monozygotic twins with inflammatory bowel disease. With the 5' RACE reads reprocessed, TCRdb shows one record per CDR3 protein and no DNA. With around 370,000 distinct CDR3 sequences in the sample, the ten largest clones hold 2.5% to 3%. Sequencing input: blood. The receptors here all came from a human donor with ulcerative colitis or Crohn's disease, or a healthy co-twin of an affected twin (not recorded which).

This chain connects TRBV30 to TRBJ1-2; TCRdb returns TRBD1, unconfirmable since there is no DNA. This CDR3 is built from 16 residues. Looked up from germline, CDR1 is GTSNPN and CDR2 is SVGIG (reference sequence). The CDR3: CAWSVTGGFSFNGYTF.

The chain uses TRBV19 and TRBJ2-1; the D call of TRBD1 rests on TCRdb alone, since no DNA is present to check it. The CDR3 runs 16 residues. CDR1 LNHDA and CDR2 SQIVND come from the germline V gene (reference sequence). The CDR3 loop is CASSIVPGGAYNEQFF. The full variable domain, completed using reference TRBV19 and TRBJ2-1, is DGGITQSPKYLFRKEGQNVTLSCEQNLNHDAMYWYRQDPGQGLRLIYYSQIVNDFQKGDIAEGYSVSREKKESFPLTVTSAQKNPTAFYLCASSIVPGGAYNEQFFGPGTRLTVL.

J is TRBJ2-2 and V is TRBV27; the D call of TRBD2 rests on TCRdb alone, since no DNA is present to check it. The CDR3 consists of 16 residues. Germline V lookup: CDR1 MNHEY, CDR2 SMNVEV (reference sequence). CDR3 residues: CASSLGASANTGELFF.

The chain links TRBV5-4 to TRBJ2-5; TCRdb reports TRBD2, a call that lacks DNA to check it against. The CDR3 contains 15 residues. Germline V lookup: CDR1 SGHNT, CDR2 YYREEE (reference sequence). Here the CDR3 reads CASSLEMGRWETQYF. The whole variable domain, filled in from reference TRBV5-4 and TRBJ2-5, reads ETGVTQSPTHLIKTRGQQVTLRCSSQSGHNTVSWYQQALGQGPQFIFQYYREEENGRGNFPPRFSGLQFPNYSSELNVNALELDDSALYLCASSLEMGRWETQYFGPGTRLLVL.

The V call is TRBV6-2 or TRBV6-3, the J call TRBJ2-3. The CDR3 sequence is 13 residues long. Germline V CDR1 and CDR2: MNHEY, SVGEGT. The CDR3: CAGRVQSTDTQYF.

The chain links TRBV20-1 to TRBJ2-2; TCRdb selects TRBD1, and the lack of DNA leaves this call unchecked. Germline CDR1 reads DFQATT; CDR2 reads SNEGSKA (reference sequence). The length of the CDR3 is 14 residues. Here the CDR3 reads CSARDPEGTGELFF.

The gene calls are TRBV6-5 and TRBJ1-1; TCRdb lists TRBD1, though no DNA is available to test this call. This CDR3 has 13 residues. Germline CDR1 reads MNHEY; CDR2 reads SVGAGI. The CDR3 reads CASSYGQGLRAFF.

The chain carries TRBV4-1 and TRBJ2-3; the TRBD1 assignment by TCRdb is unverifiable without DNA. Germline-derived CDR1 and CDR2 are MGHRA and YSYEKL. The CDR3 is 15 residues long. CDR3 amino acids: CASSQQGTATDTQYF.

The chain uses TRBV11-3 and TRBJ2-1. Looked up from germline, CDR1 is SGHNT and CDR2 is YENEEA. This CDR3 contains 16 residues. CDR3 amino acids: CASSSSQRSSYNEQFF.

CDR3 region: CASSPKDTPDEQFF. V gene TRBV7-9 combines with J gene TRBJ2-1; TCRdb's D call, TRBD1, is unchecked because there is no DNA. The CDR3 totals 14 residues. Germline V lookup: CDR1 SEHNR, CDR2 FQNEAQ (reference sequence).

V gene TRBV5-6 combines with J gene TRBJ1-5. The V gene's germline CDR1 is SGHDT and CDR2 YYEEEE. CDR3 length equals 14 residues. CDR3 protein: CASSLLYSNQPQHF.

The CDR3: CASSYTGGTYEQYF. The chain uses TRBV6-5 and TRBJ2-7; TCRdb's D call, TRBD1, is unchecked because there is no DNA. Per germline, CDR1 MNHEY and CDR2 SVGAGI. This CDR3 is 14 amino acids long.

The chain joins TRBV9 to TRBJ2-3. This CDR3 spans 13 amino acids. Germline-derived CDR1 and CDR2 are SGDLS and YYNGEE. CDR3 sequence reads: CASSVSPTDTQYF.

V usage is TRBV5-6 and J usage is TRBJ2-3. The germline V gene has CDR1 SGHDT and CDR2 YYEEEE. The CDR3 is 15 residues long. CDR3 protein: CASSLGGSSTDTQYF. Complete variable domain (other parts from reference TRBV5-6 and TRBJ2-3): DAGVTQSPTHLIKTRGQQVTLRCSPKSGHDTVSWYQQALGQGPQFIFQYYEEEERQRGNFPDRFSGHQFPNYSSELNVNALLLGDSALYLCASSLGGSSTDTQYFGPGTRLTVL.

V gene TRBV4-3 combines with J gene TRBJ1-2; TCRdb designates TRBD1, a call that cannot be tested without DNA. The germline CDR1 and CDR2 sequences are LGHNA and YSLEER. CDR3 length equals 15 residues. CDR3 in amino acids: CASSQDPTGNYGYTF.

CDR3 protein: CASSQDRGYGYTF. V and J are TRBV4-3 and TRBJ1-2. The CDR3 extends over 13 amino acids. Germline V gene sequence: CDR1 LGHNA, CDR2 YSLEER.

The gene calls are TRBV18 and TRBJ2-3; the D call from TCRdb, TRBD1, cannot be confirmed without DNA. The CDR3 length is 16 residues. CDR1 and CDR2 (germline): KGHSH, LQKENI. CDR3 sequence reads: CASSPSFRGLTDTQYF.

CDR3 residues: CATSHAKVRANTGELFF. The genes are TRBV24-1 and TRBJ2-2. The CDR3 runs 17 residues. The germline CDR1 and CDR2 sequences are KGHDR and SFDVKD.

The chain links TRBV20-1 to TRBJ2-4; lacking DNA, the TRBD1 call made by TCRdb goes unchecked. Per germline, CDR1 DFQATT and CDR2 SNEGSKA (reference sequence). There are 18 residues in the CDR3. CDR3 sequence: CSARTGTGEYIAKNIQYF.

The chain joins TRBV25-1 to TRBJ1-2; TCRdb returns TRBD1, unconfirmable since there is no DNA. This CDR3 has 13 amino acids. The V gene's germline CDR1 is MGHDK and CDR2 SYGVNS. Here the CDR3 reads CASSVGAAYGYTF.

This chain's CDR3 is CASSRQDTNYGYTF. The chain recombines TRBV4-1 with TRBJ1-2; TCRdb proposes TRBD1, but this gene call is untestable without DNA. Germline CDR1 is MGHRA and CDR2 is YSYEKL. This CDR3 has 14 amino acids.

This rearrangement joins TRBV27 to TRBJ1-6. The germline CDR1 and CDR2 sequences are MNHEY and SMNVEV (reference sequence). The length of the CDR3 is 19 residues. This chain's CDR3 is CASSLKGRQKSSYNSPLHF.

CDR3 protein: CASSGDRATYEQYF. This sequence joins TRBV9 and TRBJ2-7; TCRdb outputs TRBD1, but without DNA this stays unchecked. Per the germline V gene, CDR1 is SGDLS and CDR2 is YYNGEE. This CDR3 spans 14 amino acids.

The chain's CDR3 is CASNNYPSRYEQYF. This rearrangement joins TRBV5-1 to TRBJ2-7; the TCRdb D gene call, TRBD2, has no DNA to confirm it. Germline lookup yields CDR1 SGHRS and CDR2 YFSETQ. This CDR3 spans 14 amino acids.

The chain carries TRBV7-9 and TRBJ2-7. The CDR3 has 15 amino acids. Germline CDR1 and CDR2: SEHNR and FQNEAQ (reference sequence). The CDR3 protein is CASSLALGKTYEQYF.

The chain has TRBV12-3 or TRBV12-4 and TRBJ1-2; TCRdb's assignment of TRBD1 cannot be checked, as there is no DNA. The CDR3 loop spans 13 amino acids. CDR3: CASSPDRVRGYTF.

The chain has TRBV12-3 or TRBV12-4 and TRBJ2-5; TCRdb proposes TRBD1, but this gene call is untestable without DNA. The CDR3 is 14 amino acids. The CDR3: CASTDPGQKETQYF.

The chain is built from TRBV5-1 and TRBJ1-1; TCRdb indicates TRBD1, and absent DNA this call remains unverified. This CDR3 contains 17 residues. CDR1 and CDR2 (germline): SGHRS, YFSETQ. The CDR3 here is CASSLQPTGDGWTEAFF.

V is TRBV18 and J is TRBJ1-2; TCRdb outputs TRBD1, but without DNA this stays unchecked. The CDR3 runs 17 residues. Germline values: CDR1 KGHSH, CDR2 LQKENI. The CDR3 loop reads CASSPRIGGISNYGYTF.

The chain's CDR3 is CASSSVRDSGSYNEQFF. The rearrangement uses TRBV5-1 and TRBJ2-1; TCRdb proposes TRBD2, but this gene call is untestable without DNA. Germline loops: CDR1 SGHRS, CDR2 YFSETQ. The CDR3 sequence is 17 residues long.

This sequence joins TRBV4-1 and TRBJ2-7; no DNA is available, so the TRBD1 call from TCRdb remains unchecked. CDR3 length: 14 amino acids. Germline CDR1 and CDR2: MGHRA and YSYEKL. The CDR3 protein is CASSQVTGAWEQYF.

CDR3 in amino acids: CASSLYVRETQYF. The chain recombines TRBV7-2 with TRBJ2-5; TCRdb's D call, TRBD1, is unchecked because there is no DNA. The germline gives CDR1 SGHTA, CDR2 FQGNSA. The CDR3 contains 13 residues.